The next 7 T cell receptor beta chains were all read from a single sample in a study of control samples from healthy donors and cancer patients. The repertoire was sequenced with immunoSEQ multiplex PCR; TCRdb's copy has only in-frame clones and lacks some. This table has around 110,000 clones, nearly 95% appearing once. Sequenced sample: blood. Receptor source: a young man in good health.

The V and J genes are TRBV27 and TRBJ2-4; TRBD1 is a possible D gene (8 bases). The CDR3 totals 15 residues. In germline, CDR1 is MNHEY, CDR2 SMNVEV (reference sequence). V lost 8 bases, J lost 5 bases, and 19 bases lay in between. The CDR3 spells CASRYVQGGQNIQYF. CDR3 coding DNA: TGTGCCAGCCGATATGTACAGGGGGGGCAAAACATTCAGTACTTC.

This clone was recorded once. CDR3 sequence (DNA): TGCGCCAGCAGCTTGGTGGGACAGGGGGCTCTGCGGGCCTACAATGAGCAGTTCTTC. Amino acids: CASSLVGQGALRAYNEQFF. This chain connects TRBV5-1 to TRBJ2-1, with 12 bases lining up with TRBD1. The CDR3 length is 19 residues. Germline lookup yields CDR1 SGHRS and CDR2 YFSETQ. V lost 0 bases to trimming and J lost 2 bases; unmatched junction nucleotides: 9. The full variable domain, its missing parts supplied by reference TRBV5-1 and TRBJ2-1, is KAGVTQTPRYLIKTRGQQVTLSCSPISGHRSVSWYQQTPGQGLQFLFEYFSETQRNKGNFPGRFSGRQFSNSRSEMNVSTLELGDSALYLCASSLVGQGALRAYNEQFFGPGTRLTVL.

The chain combines TRBV7-2 with TRBJ2-1; the match to TRBD2 covers 7 bases. The length of the CDR3 is 13 residues. Germline V gene lookup returns CDR1 SGHTA and CDR2 FQGNSA. V dropped 3 bases and J dropped 7; count of bases not matched to a gene: 3. The chain's CDR3 is CASSFGGMNEQFF. CDR3 bases: TGTGCCAGCAGCTTCGGGGGGATGAATGAGCAGTTCTTC. Based on the CDR3 plus reference TRBV7-2 and TRBJ2-1, the full variable domain is GAGVSQSPSNKVTEKGKDVELRCDPISGHTALYWYRQSLGQGLEFLIYFQGNSAPDKSGLPSDRFSAERTGGSVSTLTIQRTQQEDSAVYLCASSFGGMNEQFFGPGTRLTVL.

CDR3 coding DNA: TGTGCCAGCAGCCCGGGACACCTCACAGATACGCAGTATTTT. Protein: CASSPGHLTDTQYF. The chain links TRBV5-4 to TRBJ2-3; possible D gene TRBD1, 6 bases. CDR1 and CDR2 (germline): SGHNT, YYREEE (reference sequence). V shed 4 bases and J shed 2 bases, with 11 bases lying between them. The CDR3 spans 14 residues.

Concerning this clone itself: At one of its ends the junction is not consistent with the germline gene, which may arise from a read error. This chain connects TRBV5-1 to TRBJ1-2; maybe TRBD1 (6 bases). The length of the CDR3 is 13 residues. CDR1 is SGHRS and CDR2 is YFSETQ in the germline V gene. CDR3 in amino acids: CASSYRDTYGHTF. Here the CDR3 DNA reads TGCGCCAGCAGCTACCGGGACACCTATGGCCACACCTTC.

The CDR3 here is CASRSSSLQETQYF. CDR3 nucleotide sequence: TGTGCCAGCCGGTCTTCTTCCCTCCAAGAGACCCAGTACTTC. The genes are TRBV6-5 and TRBJ2-5; D is unclear. The CDR3 consists of 14 residues. Germline assignment: CDR1 MNHEY and CDR2 SVGAGI. Trimming cost V 8 bases and J 1 base, with 14 bases left between them.

V usage is TRBV24-1 and J usage is TRBJ2-1, with 7 bases aligning to TRBD2. Germline V gene lookup returns CDR1 KGHDR and CDR2 SFDVKD. With V trimmed by 6 bases and J by 7 bases, 5 bases remained unmatched. CDR3 length: 13 amino acids. Here the CDR3 reads CATSPGGRNEQFF. The CDR3 DNA reads as TGTGCCACCAGTCCCGGGGGGAGGAATGAGCAGTTCTTC.